Sequencing of this T cell receptor (beta chain) was carried out in a study of a mutant IDH1 vaccine in newly diagnosed glioma. Across the whole study: Vaccines were first given 4-6 weeks after radiotherapy alone, or with temozolomide cycles. Treated patients, approximately 60% male and approximately 40% female, averaged approximately 40 years of age. General study findings and limits: Of all patients, 93.3% showed vaccine-induced immune responses. Seemingly, top peripheral T cell clonotype changes bore no relation to pseudoprogression.

This clone was seen a few times. Its target is not known. Time point given: week 47, end of study. Doses of 300 ug of mutant IDH1 20-mer peptide were given with topical imiquimod. Libraries were prepared by immunoSEQ multiplex PCR; TCRdb keeps only in-frame clonotypes and omits some of them. This sample has under 60,000 clones, with 70% to 85% found just once. The junction had 8 bases not matched to a gene; V was cut back by 5 bases and J by 4 bases. This CDR3 contains 15 residues. Germline V CDR1 and CDR2: MNHEY, SMNVEV (reference sequence). This clonotype originated in a woman aged 40-49 years with glioma. Some clones in this sample may be carry-over from other donors' samples. The sequencing here drew on PBMCs, taken from a glioma patient whose treatment included an IDH1 peptide vaccine. The chain uses TRBV27 and TRBJ1-2; 9 nucleotides align to TRBD1. The chain's CDR3 is CASSVGQGYGYGYTF. Written as DNA, the CDR3 is TGTGCCAGCAGTGTAGGACAGGGGTACGGCTATGGCTACACCTTC.